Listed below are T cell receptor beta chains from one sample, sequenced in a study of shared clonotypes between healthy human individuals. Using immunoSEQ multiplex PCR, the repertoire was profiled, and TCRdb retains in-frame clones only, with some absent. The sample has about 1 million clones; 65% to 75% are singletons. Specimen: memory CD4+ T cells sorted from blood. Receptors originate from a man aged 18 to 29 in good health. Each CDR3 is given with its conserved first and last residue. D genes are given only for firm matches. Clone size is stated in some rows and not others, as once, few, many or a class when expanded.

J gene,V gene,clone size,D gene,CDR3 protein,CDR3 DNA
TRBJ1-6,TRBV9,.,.,CASSDQGFVLHF,TGTGCCAGCAGCGATCAGGGGTTCGTCCTCCACTTT
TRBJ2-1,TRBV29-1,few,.,CSVVVGGVYNEQFF,TGCAGCGTTGTAGTCGGGGGAGTCTACAATGAGCAGTTCTTC
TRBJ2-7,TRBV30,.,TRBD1,CAWTRGTGRFEQYF,TGTGCCTGGACTCGAGGGACAGGGCGATTCGAGCAGTATTTC
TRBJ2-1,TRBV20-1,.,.,CSAISDEQFF,TGCAGTGCTATTTCCGATGAGCAGTTCTTC
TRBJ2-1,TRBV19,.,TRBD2,CASSMGTSGSYEQFF,TGTGCCAGTAGTATGGGGACTAGCGGGAGCTATGAGCAGTTCTTC
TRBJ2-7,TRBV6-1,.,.,CASTKALPGDEQYF,TGTGCCAGCACTAAAGCGCTGCCGGGGGACGAGCAGTACTTC
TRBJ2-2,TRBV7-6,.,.,CASSSGLKRNTGELFF,TGTGCCAGCAGCTCCGGACTCAAAAGGAACACCGGGGAGCTGTTTTTT
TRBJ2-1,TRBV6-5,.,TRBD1,CASSQTGVGNEQFF,TGTGCCAGCAGTCAGACAGGGGTAGGCAATGAGCAGTTCTTC
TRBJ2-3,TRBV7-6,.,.,CASSLGSPSTDTQYF,TGTGCCAGCAGCTTAGGTAGTCCATCCACAGATACGCAGTATTTT
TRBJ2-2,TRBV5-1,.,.,CASRTVPNTGELFF,TGCGCCAGCAGGACGGTCCCGAACACCGGGGAGCTGTTTTTT
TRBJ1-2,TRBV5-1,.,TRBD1,CASSPGTANYGYTF,TGCGCCAGCAGCCCCGGGACAGCGAACTATGGCTACACCTTC
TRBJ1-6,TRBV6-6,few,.,CASSFLQGYNSPLHF,TGTGCCAGCAGTTTCCTACAGGGATATAATTCACCCCTCCACTTT
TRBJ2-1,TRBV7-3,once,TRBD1,CASSLRITGTAEQFF,TGTGCCAGCAGCTTAAGGATAACCGGGACAGCTGAGCAGTTCTTC
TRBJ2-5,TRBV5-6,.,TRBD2,CASSLTSGVETQYF,TGTGCCAGCAGCTTGACTAGCGGGGTGGAGACCCAGTACTTC
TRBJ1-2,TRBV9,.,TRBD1,CASSVGEGAGYGYTF,TGTGCCAGCAGCGTAGGGGAGGGGGCCGGCTATGGCTACACCTTC
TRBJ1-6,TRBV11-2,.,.,CASSLGYGTGSPLHF,TGTGCCAGCAGCTTAGGGTACGGAACGGGTTCACCCCTCCACTTT
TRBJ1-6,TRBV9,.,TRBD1,CASSAAGDRGVSPLHF,TGTGCCAGCAGCGCGGCCGGGGACAGGGGAGTTTCACCCCTCCACTTT
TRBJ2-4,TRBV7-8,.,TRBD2,CASSPRIAGGADSIQYF,TGTGCCAGCAGCCCAAGAATAGCGGGAGGGGCGGATAGCATTCAGTACTTC
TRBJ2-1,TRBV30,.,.,CAWTLQSEQFF,TGTGCCTGGACCCTACAGAGTGAGCAGTTCTTC
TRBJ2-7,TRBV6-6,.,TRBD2,CASSYSSSGSYEQYF,TGTGCCAGCAGTTACTCGTCTAGCGGAAGCTACGAGCAGTACTTC
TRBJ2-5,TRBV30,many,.,CAWSVLNQETQYF,TGTGCCTGGAGTGTTCTTAATCAAGAGACCCAGTACTTC
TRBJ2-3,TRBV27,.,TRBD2,CASSPGLAGGRWTDTQYF,TGTGCCAGCAGTCCAGGACTAGCGGGGGGGCGGTGGACAGATACGCAGTATTTT
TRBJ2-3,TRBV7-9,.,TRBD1,CASSPWDRGTDTQYF,TGTGCCAGCAGCCCATGGGACAGGGGAACAGATACGCAGTATTTT
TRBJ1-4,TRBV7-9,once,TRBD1,CASSLDRAVEKLFF,TGTGCCAGCAGCCTGGACAGGGCGGTTGAAAAACTGTTTTTT
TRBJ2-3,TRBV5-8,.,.,CASSLASTDTQYF,TGTGCCAGCAGCTTGGCTTCGACAGATACGCAGTATTTT
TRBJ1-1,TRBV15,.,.,CATSRGGTGRRTEAFF,TGTGCCACCAGCAGAGGGGGAACAGGCCGACGCACTGAAGCTTTCTTT
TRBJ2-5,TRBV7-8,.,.,CASSPRLERETQYF,TGTGCCAGCAGCCCCCGGCTGGAACGGGAGACCCAGTACTTC
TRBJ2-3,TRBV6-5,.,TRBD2,CASTGLAGTDTQYF,TGTGCCAGCACCGGACTAGCGGGGACAGATACGCAGTATTTT
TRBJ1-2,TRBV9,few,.,CASQRANYGYTF,TGTGCCAGTCAGCGGGCTAACTATGGCTACACCTTC
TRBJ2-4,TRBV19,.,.,CASSAGTQGKNIQYF,TGTGCCAGTTCCGCGGGAACCCAGGGCAAAAACATTCAGTACTTC
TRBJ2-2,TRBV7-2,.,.,CASSPVFGSGELFF,TGTGCCAGCAGCCCCGTCTTCGGGTCCGGGGAGCTGTTTTTT
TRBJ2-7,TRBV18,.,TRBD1,CASSPSVTGHEQYF,TGTGCCAGCTCACCAAGCGTGACAGGGCACGAGCAGTACTTC
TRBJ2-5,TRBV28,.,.,CASKTPARGEETQYF,TGTGCCAGCAAGACTCCAGCACGCGGGGAAGAGACCCAGTACTTC
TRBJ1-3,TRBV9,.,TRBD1,CASTRTGVSGNTIYF,TGTGCCAGCACCAGAACAGGGGTCTCTGGAAACACCATATATTTT
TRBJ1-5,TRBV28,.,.,CASNRQPQHF,TGTGCCAGCAATCGTCAGCCCCAGCATTTT
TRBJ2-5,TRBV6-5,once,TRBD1,CASSYSGTGGGETQYF,TGTGCCAGCAGTTACTCGGGAACAGGGGGAGGAGAGACCCAGTACTTC
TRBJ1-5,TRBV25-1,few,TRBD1,CASSGQGELQPQHF,TGTGCCAGCAGTGGACAGGGAGAACTCCAGCCCCAGCATTTT
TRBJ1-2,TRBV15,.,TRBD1,CATRSQGNYGYTF,TGTGCCACCCGATCACAGGGGAACTATGGCTACACCTTC
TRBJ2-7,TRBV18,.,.,CASSFTTNSYEQYF,TGTGCCAGCTCCTTTACGACAAACAGCTACGAGCAGTACTTC
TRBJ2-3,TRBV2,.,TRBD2,CASSGGLGGTDTQYF,TGTGCCAGCAGTGGGGGACTAGGGGGCACAGATACGCAGTATTTT
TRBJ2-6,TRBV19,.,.,CASSSPTSGANVLTF,TGTGCCAGTAGTTCCCCTACTTCTGGGGCCAACGTCCTGACTTTC
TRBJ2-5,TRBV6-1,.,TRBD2,CASGTSGPNQYF,TGTGCCAGCGGTACTAGCGGGCCAAACCAGTACTTC
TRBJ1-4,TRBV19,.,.,CASSTAGDYGVEKLFF,TGTGCCAGTAGTACGGCAGGGGATTATGGGGTTGAAAAACTGTTTTTT
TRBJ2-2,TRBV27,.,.,CASRLVGLNTGELFF,TGTGCCAGCAGACTGGTGGGGCTTAACACCGGGGAGCTGTTTTTT
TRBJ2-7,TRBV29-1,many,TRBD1,CSATTGAYEQYF,TGCAGCGCCACCACAGGGGCCTACGAGCAGTACTTC
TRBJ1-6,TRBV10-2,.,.,CASRGSYNSPLHF,TGCGCCAGCAGGGGGTCCTATAATTCACCCCTCCACTTT